What follows describes a single TCR beta chain. Its antigen is undetermined. The sample comes from a study of T cell responses to AZD1222 COVID-19 vaccine. Study results and caveats: Among the donors, most were white British and more were female, and clonal diversity was possibly underestimated. Researchers took repertoire samples only after the peak T cell response had come. Spike regions recognized by vaccine-associated CD4 TCRs spanned the protein, led by 160-218 and 743-854. Baseline seropositivity occurred in only a handful of AZD1222 recipients.

Here immunoSEQ multiplex PCR was the method, and the copy in TCRdb shows in-frame clones only, minus some. The sample holds some 180,000 clones, 85% to 95% seen once. The sequenced sample was peripheral blood, obtained 28 days after the second AZD1222 dose. This TCR was recovered from an adult who received the AZD1222 COVID-19 vaccine.

The CDR3 DNA is TGTGCCAGCAGTGAAGCGCTACTAGCGACGTACAATGAGCAGTTCTTC. Residues: CASSEALLATYNEQFF. This chain links TRBV6-1 with TRBJ2-1, with 7 bases lining up with TRBD2. The length of the CDR3 is 16 residues. CDR1 MNHNS and CDR2 SASEGT come from the germline V gene. Unmatched junction bases numbered 6, after V lost 0 bases and J lost 4 bases.